The rows below give T cell receptor beta chains drawn from one sample of a study of vaccination effects on CD4 cells after COVID-19. The antigens for these receptors are not known. TCRdb's table, derived via immunoSEQ multiplex PCR, lists solely in-frame clones and lacks some. The sample yields 65,000 to 70,000 clones, about 80% seen once. Sequenced here: CD4+ T cells from PBMCs cultured with HCoV-OC43 spike peptides, sampled after COVID-19 vaccination. These receptors all come from a human donor who received a COVID-19 vaccine. The CDR3 runs from the conserved cysteine through the conserved F or W. The order of the fields is CDR3 protein, CDR3 length, J gene, V gene, clone size. Not every row has a clone size; where given, it reads once, few, many or a size class.

CDR3aa: CATSGTGKVTQYF; len: 13; j_gene: TRBJ2-3; v_gene: TRBV24-1; abundance: -
CDR3aa: CSATGQGQPQHF; len: 12; j_gene: TRBJ1-5; v_gene: TRBV29-1; abundance: -
CDR3aa: CASSYIGTGEWAEAFF; len: 16; j_gene: TRBJ1-1; v_gene: TRBV6-6; abundance: -
CDR3aa: CSASLQGRDNQPQHF; len: 15; j_gene: TRBJ1-5; v_gene: TRBV20-1; abundance: -
CDR3aa: CASSFLQGGEVFF; len: 13; j_gene: TRBJ2-1; v_gene: TRBV12-3/TRBV12-4; abundance: -
CDR3aa: CASGRGLEPQHF; len: 12; j_gene: TRBJ1-5; v_gene: TRBV6-5; abundance: many
CDR3aa: CASSLAGRNSGNTIYF; len: 16; j_gene: TRBJ1-3; v_gene: TRBV5-6; abundance: few
CDR3aa: CASPNWRGAADTQYF; len: 15; j_gene: TRBJ2-3; v_gene: TRBV5-8; abundance: -
CDR3aa: CASKDSGGESKWFF; len: 14; j_gene: TRBJ2-1; v_gene: TRBV2; abundance: -
CDR3aa: CASSPRLAGELFF; len: 13; j_gene: TRBJ2-2; v_gene: TRBV18; abundance: -
CDR3aa: CASSSGQGRPDTQYF; len: 15; j_gene: TRBJ2-3; v_gene: TRBV27; abundance: -
CDR3aa: CASSARGQFNTEAFF; len: 15; j_gene: TRBJ1-1; v_gene: TRBV9; abundance: -
CDR3aa: CASSLAGSVTDTQYF; len: 15; j_gene: TRBJ2-3; v_gene: TRBV28; abundance: -
CDR3aa: CASSKRKGNYGYTF; len: 14; j_gene: TRBJ1-2; v_gene: TRBV21-1; abundance: -
CDR3aa: CASSTHIQVPDYGYTF; len: 16; j_gene: TRBJ1-2; v_gene: TRBV9; abundance: -
CDR3aa: CASSMGLPSTDTQYF; len: 15; j_gene: TRBJ2-3; v_gene: TRBV5-1; abundance: -
CDR3aa: CASSPQAIEGTGELFF; len: 16; j_gene: TRBJ2-2; v_gene: TRBV18; abundance: few
CDR3aa: CASSHSGGATDTQYF; len: 15; j_gene: TRBJ2-3; v_gene: TRBV5-1; abundance: -
CDR3aa: CASRRTGTEKVLHF; len: 14; j_gene: TRBJ1-6; v_gene: TRBV6-5; abundance: few
CDR3aa: CASSYPPRGRTGELFF; len: 16; j_gene: TRBJ2-2; v_gene: TRBV6-2/TRBV6-3; abundance: -
CDR3aa: CASSLTGQDYGYTF; len: 14; j_gene: TRBJ1-2; v_gene: TRBV5-1; abundance: -
CDR3aa: CASRDRGPPNQPQHF; len: 15; j_gene: TRBJ1-5; v_gene: TRBV28; abundance: -